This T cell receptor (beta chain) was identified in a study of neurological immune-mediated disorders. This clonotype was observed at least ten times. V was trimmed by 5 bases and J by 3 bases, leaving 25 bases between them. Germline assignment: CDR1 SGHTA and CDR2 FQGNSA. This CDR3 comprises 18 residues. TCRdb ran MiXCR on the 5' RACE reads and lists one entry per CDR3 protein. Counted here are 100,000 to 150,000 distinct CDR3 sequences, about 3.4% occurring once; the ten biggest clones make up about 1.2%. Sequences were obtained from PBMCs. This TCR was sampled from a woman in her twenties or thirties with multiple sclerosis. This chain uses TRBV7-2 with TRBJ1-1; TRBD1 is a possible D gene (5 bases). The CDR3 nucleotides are TGTGCCAGCAGCCCTAGTCGCACCATTCAGGGTAAACACACTGAAGCTTTCTTT. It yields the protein CASSPSRTIQGKHTEAFF.